This TCR beta chain was identified during a study of regulatory T cells in long-lasting Graves disease. The time point denotes: newly diagnosed GD, antithyroid drugs for less than 3 months. Construction of the TCR library relied on RNA isolated from PBMCs. This clonotype was observed at least ten times. Arm-PCR of CDR3 regions and iRepertoire HTBI primers were the basis on which TCR beta libraries were built. TCRdb fed the multiplex PCR reads into MiXCR, producing one record per CDR3 protein. The table records some 320,000 distinct CDR3 sequences, 18% of them present only once. The CDR3 length is 16 residues. Between the trimmed V and J ends, which lost 4 bases and 6 bases, there was a span of 18 bases. CDR1 and CDR2 (germline): MNHEY, SMNVEV (reference sequence).

The TCR originated in a female donor with Graves disease. This sample comprised peripheral blood mononuclear cells (PBMCs), obtained at new diagnosis, from a patient treated with antithyroid drugs. The chain combines TRBV27 with TRBJ1-4, with a weak D call TRBD1 (6 bases). CDR3 residues: CASSSLLRQEDEKLFF. As DNA, the CDR3 is TGTGCCAGCAGTTCCCTGTTAAGACAGGAGGATGAAAAACTGTTTTTT.